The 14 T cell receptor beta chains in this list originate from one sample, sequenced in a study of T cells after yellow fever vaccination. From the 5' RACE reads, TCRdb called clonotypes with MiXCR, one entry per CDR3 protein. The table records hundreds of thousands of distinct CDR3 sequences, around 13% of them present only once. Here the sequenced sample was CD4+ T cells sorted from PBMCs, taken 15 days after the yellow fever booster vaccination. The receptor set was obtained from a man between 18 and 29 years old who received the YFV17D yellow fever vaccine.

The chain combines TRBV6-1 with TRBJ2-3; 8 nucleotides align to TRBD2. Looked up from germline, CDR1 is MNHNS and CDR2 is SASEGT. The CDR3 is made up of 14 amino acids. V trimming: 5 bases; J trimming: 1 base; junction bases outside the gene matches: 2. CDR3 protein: CASSFGRGTDTQYF. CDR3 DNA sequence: TGTGCCAGCAGTTTCGGGAGGGGCACAGATACGCAGTATTTT.

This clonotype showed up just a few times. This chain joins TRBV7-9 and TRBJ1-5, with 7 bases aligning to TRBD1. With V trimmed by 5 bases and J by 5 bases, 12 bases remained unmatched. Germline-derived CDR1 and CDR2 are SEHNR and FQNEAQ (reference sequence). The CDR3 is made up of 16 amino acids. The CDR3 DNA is TGTGCCAGCAGCCCCTCCGGAGGGGGCGACCATCAGCCCCAGCATTTT. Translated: CASSPSGGGDHQPQHF.

The CDR3 coding sequence is TGTGCCAGCAGTATAGACAGGGGCACAGATACGCAGTATTTT. This translates into CASSIDRGTDTQYF. This chain joins TRBV6-5 and TRBJ2-3; 7 bases map to TRBD1. V was clipped by 5 bases and J by 1 base; unmatched bases: 3. The germline gives CDR1 MNHEY, CDR2 SVGAGI. There are 14 residues in the CDR3.

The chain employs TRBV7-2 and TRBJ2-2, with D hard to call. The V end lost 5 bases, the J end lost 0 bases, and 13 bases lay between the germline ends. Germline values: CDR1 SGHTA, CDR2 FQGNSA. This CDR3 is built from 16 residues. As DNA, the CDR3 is TGTGCCAGCAGCCCACGGACCAGCGCGAACACCGGGGAGCTGTTTTTT. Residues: CASSPRTSANTGELFF. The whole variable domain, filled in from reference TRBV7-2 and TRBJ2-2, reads GAGVSQSPSNKVTEKGKDVELRCDPISGHTALYWYRQSLGQGLEFLIYFQGNSAPDKSGLPSDRFSAERTGGSVSTLTIQRTQQEDSAVYLCASSPRTSANTGELFFGEGSRLTVL.

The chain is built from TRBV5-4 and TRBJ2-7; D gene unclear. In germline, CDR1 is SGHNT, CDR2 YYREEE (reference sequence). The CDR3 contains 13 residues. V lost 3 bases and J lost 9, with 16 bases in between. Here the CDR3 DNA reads TGTGCCAGCAGCTCTCAGTCCTTGTTCGGGCAGTACGTC. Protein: CASSSQSLFGQYV.

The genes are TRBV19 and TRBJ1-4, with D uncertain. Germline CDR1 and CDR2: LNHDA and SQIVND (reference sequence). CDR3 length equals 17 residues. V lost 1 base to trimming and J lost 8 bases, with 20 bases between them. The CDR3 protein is CASSIVDGLRSREKLFF. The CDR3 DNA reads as TGTGCCAGTAGTATAGTCGATGGGCTTCGTTCCCGGGAAAAACTGTTTTTT.

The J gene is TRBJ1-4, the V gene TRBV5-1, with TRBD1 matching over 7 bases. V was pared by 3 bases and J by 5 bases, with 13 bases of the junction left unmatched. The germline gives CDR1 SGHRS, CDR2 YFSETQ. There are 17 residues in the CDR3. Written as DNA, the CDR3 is TGCGCCAGCAGCTCCGAGAGAGGACAGGACTGGAATGAAAAACTGTTTTTT. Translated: CASSSERGQDWNEKLFF.

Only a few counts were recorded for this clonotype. The CDR3 DNA reads as TGTGCCAGCTCACCACGTGGAGCGGCGGGGGGCACAGATACGCAGTATTTT. Its protein product is CASSPRGAAGGTDTQYF. V gene TRBV18 combines with J gene TRBJ2-3, with 7 bases identical to TRBD2. After removal of 1 base from V and 1 base from J, the junction contained 8 bases not matched to a gene. CDR1 KGHSH and CDR2 LQKENI come from the germline V gene. The CDR3 covers 17 residues.

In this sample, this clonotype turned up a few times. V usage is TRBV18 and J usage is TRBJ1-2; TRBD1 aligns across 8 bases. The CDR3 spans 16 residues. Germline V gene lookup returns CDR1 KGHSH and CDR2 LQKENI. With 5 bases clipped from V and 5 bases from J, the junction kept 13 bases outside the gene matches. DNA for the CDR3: TGTGCCAGCTCAGTCGACCAGGGACAGGACCCATATGGCTACACCTTC. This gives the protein CASSVDQGQDPYGYTF. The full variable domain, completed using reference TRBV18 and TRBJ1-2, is NAGVMQNPRHLVRRRGQEARLRCSPMKGHSHVYWYRQLPEEGLKFMVYLQKENIIDESGMPKERFSAEFPKEGPSILRIQQVVRGDSAAYFCASSVDQGQDPYGYTFGSGTRLTVV.

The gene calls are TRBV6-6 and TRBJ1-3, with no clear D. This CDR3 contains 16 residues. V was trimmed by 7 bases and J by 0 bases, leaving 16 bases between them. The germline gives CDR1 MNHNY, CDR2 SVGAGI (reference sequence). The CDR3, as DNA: TGTGCCAGCACCACTCACCCTCGTCTCTCTGGAAACACCATATATTTT. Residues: CASTTHPRLSGNTIYF.

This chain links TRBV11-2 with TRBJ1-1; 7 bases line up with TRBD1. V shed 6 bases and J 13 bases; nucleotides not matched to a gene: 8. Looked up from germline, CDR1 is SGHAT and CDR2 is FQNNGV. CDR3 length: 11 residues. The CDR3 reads CASRGTAFDFF. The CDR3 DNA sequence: TGTGCCAGCAGGGGGACAGCATTCGATTTCTTT.

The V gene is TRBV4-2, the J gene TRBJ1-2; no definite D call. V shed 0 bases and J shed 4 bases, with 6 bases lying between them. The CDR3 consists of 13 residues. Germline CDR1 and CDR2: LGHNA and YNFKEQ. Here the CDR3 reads CASSQDGGYGYTF. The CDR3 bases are TGTGCCAGCAGCCAAGACGGTGGCTATGGCTACACCTTC.

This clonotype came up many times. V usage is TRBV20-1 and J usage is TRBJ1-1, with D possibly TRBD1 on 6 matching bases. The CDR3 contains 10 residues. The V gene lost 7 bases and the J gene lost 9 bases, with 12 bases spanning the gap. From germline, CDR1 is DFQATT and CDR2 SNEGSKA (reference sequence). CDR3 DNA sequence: TGCAGTGTAGGGGGAGAAAAAGCTTTCTTT. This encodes CSVGGEKAFF.

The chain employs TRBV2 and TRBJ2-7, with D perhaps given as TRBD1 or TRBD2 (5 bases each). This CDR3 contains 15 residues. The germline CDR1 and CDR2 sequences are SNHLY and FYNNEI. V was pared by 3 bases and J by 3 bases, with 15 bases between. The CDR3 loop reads CASSEGTSEYYEQYV. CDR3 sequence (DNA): TGTGCCAGCAGTGAGGGGACCAGCGAGTACTACGAGCAGTACGTC.